The 17 T cell receptor beta chains reported below all come from one sample, sequenced in a study of response to subunit inactivated influenza vaccine. TCRdb reanalysed the RT-PCR reads using MiXCR and keeps one entry per CDR3 protein. The table shows roughly 650,000 distinct CDR3 sequences, with 15% to 18% occurring only once. Sequencing used PBMCs from blood, obtained roughly 12 days after vaccination. These receptors all come from a man aged 50 to 60 who received an inactivated influenza vaccine.

V is TRBV6-2 or TRBV6-3 and J is TRBJ2-7; weak D call: TRBD1 (5 bases). Germline CDR1 reads MNHEY; CDR2 reads SVGEGT. V lost 3 bases and J lost 2, with 8 bases in between. The CDR3 consists of 13 residues. The CDR3: CASSYPGTYEQYF. The CDR3 region has the DNA TGTGCCAGCAGTTATCCAGGGACCTACGAGCAGTACTTC.

Details on this clonotype: It is likely a read error, because the conserved phenylalanine at the end of the CDR3 is missing. The chain links TRBV7-6 to TRBJ2-1, with TRBD2 matching over 10 bases. The CDR3 is made up of 17 amino acids. CDR1 SGHVS and CDR2 FNYEAQ come from the germline V gene. V lost 2 bases and J lost 0; bases outside the gene matches: 4. The CDR3 DNA reads TGTGCCAGCAGCTTACCCCCTAGCGGGAGCTCCTACAATGAGCAGTTCCTC. This sequence encodes CASSLPPSGSSYNEQFL.

This chain joins TRBV2 and TRBJ2-2; D remains ambiguous. CDR1 is SNHLY, CDR2 FYNNEI, per germline. The CDR3 totals 14 residues. Trimming took 7 bases from V and 0 from J, leaving 9 bases between them. The CDR3 region is CASTKATNTGELFF. In DNA form, the CDR3 reads TGTGCCAGCACTAAAGCAACGAACACCGGGGAGCTGTTTTTT.

The rearrangement joins TRBV7-2 to TRBJ2-3; perhaps TRBD2 as D (7 bases). This CDR3 is 17 amino acids long. CDR1 SGHTA and CDR2 FQGNSA come from the germline V gene. Trimming removed 0 bases from V and 2 bases from J, with 15 bases in between. The CDR3 DNA follows: TGTGCCAGCAGCTTAGCCAAGGGGGGGGGACCCACAGATACGCAGTATTTT. Translated: CASSLAKGGGPTDTQYF.

This clonotype was counted only a few times. The chain uses TRBV7-2 and TRBJ2-2, with TRBD1 matching over 7 bases. This CDR3 is built from 15 residues. The germline CDR1 and CDR2 sequences are SGHTA and FQGNSA. V was clipped by 5 bases and J by 5 bases; unmatched bases: 8. CDR3 nucleotide sequence: TGTGCCAGCAGCCCTGACAGGGTTCGGACCGGGGAGCTGTTTTTT. Protein sequence: CASSPDRVRTGELFF. The variable domain in full, with the rest retrieved from reference TRBV7-2 and TRBJ2-2, is GAGVSQSPSNKVTEKGKDVELRCDPISGHTALYWYRQSLGQGLEFLIYFQGNSAPDKSGLPSDRFSAERTGGSVSTLTIQRTQQEDSAVYLCASSPDRVRTGELFFGEGSRLTVL.

A few counts support this clonotype. The rearrangement uses TRBV27 and TRBJ2-1; 12 bases map to TRBD2. The CDR3 runs to 16 residues. CDR1 and CDR2 (germline): MNHEY, SMNVEV (reference sequence). J gave up 4 bases and V 1 base, and 2 bases lay outside the gene matches. The CDR3 is CASSLFGTSGYNEQFF. Here the CDR3 DNA reads TGTGCCAGCAGTTTATTCGGGACTAGCGGGTACAATGAGCAGTTCTTC.

This clonotype was recorded at least ten times. This sequence joins TRBV14 and TRBJ2-7; D is uncertain. With 1 base removed from V and 3 bases from J, the gap between germline ends came to 7 bases. The CDR3 is 13 amino acids. Germline V gives CDR1 SGHDN, CDR2 FVKESK. The CDR3 DNA is TGTGCCAGCAGCCAAGGGTTGAACTACGAGCAGTACTTC. Protein product: CASSQGLNYEQYF.

The chain recombines TRBV6-1 with TRBJ2-3; TRBD1 matches 7 bases. CDR3 length equals 14 residues. In germline, CDR1 is MNHNS, CDR2 SASEGT. The junction had 8 bases not matched to a gene; V was cut back by 7 bases and J by 4 bases. The CDR3: CASTVGTDADTQYF. The CDR3 region has the DNA TGTGCCAGCACCGTAGGGACAGACGCAGATACGCAGTATTTT.

The chain carries TRBV20-1 and TRBJ2-7; weak D call: TRBD1 (6 bases). Trimming took off 3 bases at V and 5 bases at J, with 14 bases between the two ends. Germline CDR1 is DFQATT and CDR2 is SNEGSKA (reference sequence). The CDR3 sequence is 13 residues long. The CDR3 reads CSASYRAGDEQYF. CDR3 DNA sequence: TGCAGTGCTAGTTACAGGGCGGGTGACGAGCAGTACTTC.

The chain joins TRBV29-1 to TRBJ1-1; the D is unclear. The CDR3 totals 13 residues. Trimming took 4 bases from V and 0 from J, leaving 9 bases between them. Per germline, CDR1 SQVTM and CDR2 ANQGSEA. This CDR3 reads CSVVRTMNTEAFF. As DNA, the CDR3 is TGCAGCGTTGTTAGGACCATGAACACTGAAGCTTTCTTT.

This clonotype was seen repeatedly, ten times or more. The chain carries TRBV3-1 and TRBJ2-7, with 9 positions matching TRBD2. Germline V gene sequence: CDR1 LGHDT, CDR2 YNNKEL (reference sequence). The CDR3 totals 13 residues. The trim removed 7 bases at V and 4 bases at J, leaving 5 bases unmatched. CDR3 region: CASTHSGGYEQYF. CDR3 bases: TGTGCCAGCACCCATAGCGGGGGTTACGAGCAGTACTTC.

The chain carries TRBV4-2 and TRBJ2-3; D is possibly TRBD1 (6 bases). The ends were cut back, 4 bases at V and 2 bases at J, with 19 bases in the middle. The CDR3 is 17 residues long. Per the germline V gene, CDR1 is LGHNA and CDR2 is YNFKEQ. The CDR3 DNA is TGTGCCAGCAGCCCAATCGGGCCAGGGGAGCTCACAGATACGCAGTATTTT. Protein product: CASSPIGPGELTDTQYF.

J is TRBJ2-2 and V is TRBV7-2; D might be TRBD2 (5 bases). The V end lost 4 bases, the J end lost 8 bases, and 14 bases lay between the germline ends. Germline assignment: CDR1 SGHTA and CDR2 FQGNSA. This CDR3 is built from 14 residues. The CDR3 spells CASSSGPRGGELFF. CDR3 nucleotide sequence: TGTGCCAGCAGCTCAGGACCCCGCGGGGGGGAGCTGTTTTTT.

V usage is TRBV2 and J usage is TRBJ2-5; D not resolved. Trimming took off 6 bases at V and 1 base at J, with 9 bases between the two ends. The CDR3 has 13 residues. Looked up from germline, CDR1 is SNHLY and CDR2 is FYNNEI. The CDR3 bases are TGTGCCAGCAGGGTTCGGCGCCAAGAGACCCAGTACTTC. Amino acid sequence: CASRVRRQETQYF.

This clonotype was recorded a few times. The V call is TRBV18, the J call TRBJ2-7, with 11 bases identical to TRBD2. The CDR3 extends over 13 amino acids. Trimming took 3 bases from V and 11 from J; bases not matched to a gene: 6. The germline V gene encodes CDR1 KGHSH and CDR2 LQKENI. The CDR3 loop is CASSPKTSGEEYF. In DNA form, the CDR3 reads TGTGCCAGCTCACCGAAGACTAGCGGGGAAGAGTACTTC. Full variable domain (rest looked up from reference TRBV18 and TRBJ2-7): NAGVMQNPRHLVRRRGQEARLRCSPMKGHSHVYWYRQLPEEGLKFMVYLQKENIIDESGMPKERFSAEFPKEGPSILRIQQVVRGDSAAYFCASSPKTSGEEYFGPGTRLTVT.

This clonotype showed up just a few times. This chain connects TRBV7-2 to TRBJ2-3; 7 bases are shared with TRBD1. Germline assignment: CDR1 SGHTA and CDR2 FQGNSA. Trimming took 5 bases from V and 4 from J; bases not matched to a gene: 6. The CDR3 covers 14 residues. CDR3 region: CASSDRQGADTQYF. CDR3 sequence (DNA): TGTGCCAGCAGCGACCGACAGGGAGCAGATACGCAGTATTTT.

V and J are TRBV11-3 and TRBJ2-5; 11 bases align to TRBD2. This CDR3 comprises 16 residues. Germline V gene data show CDR1 as SGHNT and CDR2 as YENEEA. The J segment lost 2 bases and the V segment lost 5 bases, leaving 7 bases of the junction unmatched. In DNA, the CDR3 is TGTGCCAGCAGCGATAGACTAGCGGGGCGTCAAGAGACCCAGTACTTC. It specifies CASSDRLAGRQETQYF.